A single sample gave rise to the 18 T cell receptor beta chains below, sequenced in a study of blood T cell repertoires in COVID-19. The table came from immunoSEQ multiplex PCR; TCRdb's copy has only in-frame clones and leaves some out. The table lists under 200,000 clones, 88% of them singletons. The material sequenced was peripheral blood. The receptors were sampled from a man between 45 and 60 years old who had recovered from COVID-19.

The CDR3 loop reads CASSYSQGRTDTQYF. CDR3 DNA sequence: TGTGCCAGCAGTTACTCACAGGGCCGCACAGATACGCAGTATTTT. The J gene is TRBJ2-3, the V gene TRBV6-2 or TRBV6-3, with D perhaps matching TRBD1 (6 bases). V was clipped by 0 bases and J by 1 base, with 8 bases between them. Germline CDR1 and CDR2: MNHEY and SVGEGT. The CDR3 consists of 15 residues.

The chain couples TRBV5-1 to TRBJ2-7, with a tentative D call TRBD1 (6 bases). This CDR3 comprises 13 residues. Germline CDR1 SGHRS, CDR2 YFSETQ. V gave up 0 bases and J gave up 5 bases, with 9 bases separating them. The CDR3 nucleotides read TGCGCCAGCAGCTTGGAACAGGGCCACGAGCAGTACTTC. As protein: CASSLEQGHEQYF.

This clone was counted a few times. The chain joins TRBV29-1 to TRBJ2-3; D is unclear. CDR1 is SQVTM, CDR2 ANQGSEA, per germline. Trimming removed 6 bases from V and 0 bases from J, with 7 bases in between. The CDR3 spans 12 residues. In nucleotides, the CDR3 is TGCAGCGTCGAGTATAGCACAGATACGCAGTATTTT. Its translation: CSVEYSTDTQYF.

This clone came up once. The chain couples TRBV7-8 to TRBJ2-1, with TRBD2 matching over 7 bases. The CDR3 loop spans 14 amino acids. Germline values: CDR1 SGHVS, CDR2 FQNEAQ. The trim removed 3 bases at V and 5 bases at J, leaving 4 bases unmatched. The CDR3 loop reads CASSLREGNNEQFF. As DNA, the CDR3 is TGTGCCAGCAGCTTGAGGGAGGGGAACAATGAGCAGTTCTTC.

V gene TRBV18 combines with J gene TRBJ1-5; 7 nucleotides match TRBD1. The CDR3 consists of 14 residues. V shed 6 bases and J 7 bases; nucleotides not matched to a gene: 9. Germline assignment: CDR1 KGHSH and CDR2 LQKENI. Here the CDR3 reads CASSNRDRRQPQHF. CDR3 in DNA: TGTGCCAGCTCGAACCGGGACAGACGCCAGCCCCAGCATTTT.

V gene TRBV9 combines with J gene TRBJ2-1, with 9 bases that match TRBD1. This CDR3 has 15 amino acids. Germline V gives CDR1 SGDLS, CDR2 YYNGEE. Germline trimming cut 1 base from V and 8 bases from J; bases unmatched to any gene: 7. The CDR3 loop is CASSVSGQGIDEQFF. The CDR3 coding sequence is TGTGCCAGCAGCGTATCGGGACAGGGAATCGATGAGCAGTTCTTC.

This clone showed up just a few times. The rearrangement uses TRBV30 and TRBJ1-2, with 8 bases that match TRBD1. J lost 4 bases, V lost 7 bases, and 2 bases had no gene match. This CDR3 is built from 11 residues. Germline V CDR1 and CDR2: GTSNPN, SVGIG (reference sequence). In nucleotides, the CDR3 is TGTGCCTCCGGGACAGGCTATGGCTACACCTTC. It is translated as CASGTGYGYTF.

The rearrangement joins TRBV28 to TRBJ1-3, with no clear D. The CDR3 covers 16 residues. V was shortened by 4 bases and J by 0 bases, with 13 bases between the two germline ends. CDR1 and CDR2 (germline): MDHEN, SYDVKM. The CDR3 region has the DNA TGTGCCAGCAGTTCGGGGAGGGTGTTCTCTGGAAACACCATATATTTT. It is translated as CASSSGRVFSGNTIYF.

CDR3 sequence: CASSDAAGVYNEQYF. The CDR3 bases are TGTGCCAGCAGTGACGCAGCGGGAGTCTACAACGAGCAGTACTTC. The rearrangement uses TRBV2 and TRBJ2-7; 8 bases map to TRBD2. V lost 3 bases and J lost 5; bases outside the gene matches: 9. This CDR3 is 15 amino acids long. Germline V gene sequence: CDR1 SNHLY, CDR2 FYNNEI.

This chain connects TRBV5-4 to TRBJ1-1; weak D call: TRBD1 (5 bases). This CDR3 region has 17 residues. The ends were cut back, 4 bases at V and 1 base at J, with 20 bases in the middle. Germline V lookup: CDR1 SGHNT, CDR2 YYREEE (reference sequence). The CDR3 is CASSPVGGGLGNTEAFF. CDR3 sequence (DNA): TGTGCCAGCAGCCCGGTCGGCGGGGGATTGGGGAACACTGAAGCTTTCTTT. Using reference TRBV5-4 and TRBJ1-1 for the parts outside the CDR3, the full variable domain is ETGVTQSPTHLIKTRGQQVTLRCSSQSGHNTVSWYQQALGQGPQFIFQYYREEENGRGNFPPRFSGLQFPNYSSELNVNALELDDSALYLCASSPVGGGLGNTEAFFGQGTRLTVV.

This chain links TRBV6-5 with TRBJ2-7; TRBD1 agrees at 10 bases. CDR3 length: 15 amino acids. The V segment lost 6 bases and the J segment 0 bases; nucleotides outside the gene matches: 5. The germline gives CDR1 MNHEY, CDR2 SVGAGI. The CDR3 DNA reads TGTGCCAGCAGAGGACAGGGGGTTATCTCCTACGAGCAGTACTTC. Amino acids: CASRGQGVISYEQYF.

The J gene is TRBJ1-1, the V gene TRBV19, with D perhaps TRBD1 (5 bases). Germline loops: CDR1 LNHDA, CDR2 SQIVND (reference sequence). CDR3 length: 17 amino acids. V shed 3 bases and J shed 1 base, with 18 bases lying between them. This chain's CDR3 is CASSIGGEGRRNTEAFF. The CDR3 DNA is TGTGCCAGTAGTATCGGGGGGGAAGGCAGACGGAACACTGAAGCTTTCTTT.

The chain has TRBV9 and TRBJ2-5; D is perhaps TRBD2 (6 bases). This CDR3 is 16 amino acids long. CDR1 SGDLS and CDR2 YYNGEE come from the germline V gene. The V gene lost 4 bases and the J gene lost 5 bases, with 21 bases spanning the gap. CDR3 loop: CASSLLGRGGSETQYF. CDR3 nucleotides: TGTGCCAGCAGCCTCTTGGGACGGGGAGGCAGTGAGACCCAGTACTTC.

The chain links TRBV6-6 to TRBJ2-2; D possibly corresponds to TRBD2 (6 bases). V was pared by 6 bases and J by 6 bases, with 17 bases between. CDR3 length: 15 amino acids. Germline V lookup: CDR1 MNHNY, CDR2 SVGAGI (reference sequence). The CDR3 sequence: CASSNPGGMAGELFF. CDR3 in DNA: TGTGCCAGCAGCAACCCCGGCGGGATGGCCGGGGAGCTGTTTTTT.

DNA of the CDR3: TGTGCCAGCAGCTTATGGTCAGGGCTCACCGGGGAGCTGTTTTTT. It specifies CASSLWSGLTGELFF. The V gene is TRBV7-3, the J gene TRBJ2-2; D may be TRBD1 (5 bases). Trimming cost V 2 bases and J 4 bases, with 11 bases left between them. CDR1 SGHTA and CDR2 FQGTGA come from the germline V gene. This CDR3 region has 15 residues.

The chain has TRBV3-1 (or the pseudogene TRBV3-2) and TRBJ1-2, with D unclear. V was shortened by 5 bases and J by 5 bases, with 18 bases between the two germline ends. Germline assignment: CDR1 LGHDT and CDR2 YNNKEL (reference sequence). The CDR3 consists of 15 residues. In DNA, the CDR3 is TGTGCCAGCAGCTATTCAGGCCAAGCTCGGTATGGCTACACCTTC. Its protein is CASSYSGQARYGYTF.

The chain recombines TRBV27 with TRBJ2-5; perhaps TRBD1 as D (6 bases). The germline CDR1 and CDR2 sequences are MNHEY and SMNVEV (reference sequence). There are 15 residues in the CDR3. V was trimmed by 5 bases and J by 1 base, leaving 14 bases between them. The CDR3 loop reads CASSPRDTFQETQYF. For the CDR3, the DNA is TGTGCCAGCAGTCCCCGGGACACATTCCAAGAGACCCAGTACTTC.

Only one count was recorded for this clone. The V and J genes are TRBV5-6 and TRBJ1-2; possibly TRBD1 for D (5 bases). V was clipped by 1 base and J by 4 bases, with 11 bases between them. Germline V lookup: CDR1 SGHDT, CDR2 YYEEEE. This CDR3 region has 14 residues. As DNA, the CDR3 is TGTGCCAGCAGCTTGTTGACAGTGCCCTATGGCTACACCTTC. Its translation: CASSLLTVPYGYTF.